One and the same sample provided the 25 T cell receptor beta chains below, sequenced in a study of identifying expanded T cells in peripheral blood. Profiling relied on immunoSEQ multiplex PCR, and the TCRdb table lists in-frame clones only, not all of them. Seen here are more than 45,000 clones, approximately 89% observed once, and the top ten hold roughly 3.5%. Input material: blood. The source is a person between 18 and 75 years old in good health.

V usage is TRBV7-9 and J usage is TRBJ1-4, with no clear D. In germline, CDR1 is SEHNR, CDR2 FQNEAQ (reference sequence). This CDR3 is 14 amino acids long. V was trimmed by 0 bases and J by 4 bases, leaving 6 bases between them. CDR3 in DNA: TGTGCCAGCAGCTTAGCGGCCCGTAATGAAAAACTGTTTTTT. It encodes CASSLAARNEKLFF.

The chain recombines TRBV19 with TRBJ1-1; no definite D call. Trimming removed 3 bases from V and 2 bases from J, with 19 bases in between. CDR3 length: 17 residues. CDR1 is LNHDA and CDR2 is SQIVND in the germline V gene (reference sequence). CDR3 in DNA: TGTGCCAGTAGTATCCCCCCGCGGACCCGGGATAACACTGAAGCTTTCTTT. It yields the protein CASSIPPRTRDNTEAFF.

The gene calls are TRBV19 and TRBJ2-1, with unresolved D. CDR1 and CDR2 (germline): LNHDA, SQIVND (reference sequence). This CDR3 comprises 13 residues. V lost 2 bases and J 7 bases, leaving 9 bases between the germline ends. CDR3 DNA: TGTGCCAGTAGTATATGGCCACCGAATGAGCAGTTCTTC. Translating gives CASSIWPPNEQFF.

This chain uses TRBV6-6 with TRBJ2-7; D is ambiguous. The germline V and J ends were trimmed by 4 bases and 6 bases, with 16 bases remaining between them. CDR1 and CDR2 (germline): MNHNY, SVGAGI (reference sequence). The CDR3 extends over 14 amino acids. The CDR3, as DNA: TGTGCCAGCAGTTCCGGCCCGGTAGTGGCCGAGCAGTACTTC. Its protein product is CASSSGPVVAEQYF.

The sample holds one count of this clone. The chain is built from TRBV25-1 and TRBJ1-2; D remains ambiguous. This CDR3 is built from 13 residues. Germline-derived CDR1 and CDR2 are MGHDK and SYGVNS. V lost 2 bases and J 1 base, leaving 5 bases between the germline ends. The CDR3 spells CASSEGDNYGYTF. The DNA for the CDR3 is TGTGCCAGCAGTGAAGGGGATAACTATGGCTACACCTTC.

This clone showed up just once. This chain uses TRBV27 with TRBJ2-2; 8 bases map to TRBD1. The germline V gene has CDR1 MNHEY and CDR2 SMNVEV (reference sequence). V lost 6 bases to trimming and J lost 4 bases; unmatched junction nucleotides: 4. The CDR3 spans 14 residues. For the CDR3, the DNA is TGTGCCAGCAGACCGGGACAGGTCACCGGGGAGCTGTTTTTT. It encodes CASRPGQVTGELFF.

The chain links TRBV28 to TRBJ1-4; 9 positions match TRBD1. Unmatched junction bases numbered 8, after V lost 4 bases and J lost 5 bases. Germline loops: CDR1 MDHEN, CDR2 SYDVKM. The CDR3 has 16 amino acids. CDR3 residues: CASSYQEGTGNEKLFF. Here the CDR3 DNA reads TGTGCCAGCAGTTATCAGGAGGGGACAGGGAATGAAAAACTGTTTTTT. The variable domain in full, completed from reference TRBV28 and TRBJ1-4, reads DVKVTQSSRYLVKRTGEKVFLECVQDMDHENMFWYRQDPGLGLRLIYFSYDVKMKEKGDIPEGYSVSREKKERFSLILESASTNQTSMYLCASSYQEGTGNEKLFFGSGTQLSVL.

This chain joins TRBV25-1 and TRBJ2-7; D unresolved. V lost 2 bases to trimming and J lost 3 bases, with 2 bases between them. Looked up from germline, CDR1 is MGHDK and CDR2 is SYGVNS. The CDR3 has 11 amino acids. For the CDR3, the DNA is TGTGCCAGCAGTGAAGGCTACGAGCAGTACTTC. It encodes CASSEGYEQYF.

V is TRBV13 and J is TRBJ1-1; 7 nucleotides agree with TRBD1. The V and J ends lost 7 bases and 1 base, in that order; junction bases with no gene match: 3. This CDR3 has 13 amino acids. CDR1 is PRHDT, CDR2 FYEKMQ, per germline (reference sequence). The CDR3 nucleotides are TGTGCCAGCAAGGGGGCACGGAACACTGAAGCTTTCTTT. Protein: CASKGARNTEAFF. Full variable domain (outside the CDR3, taken from reference TRBV13 and TRBJ1-1): AAGVIQSPRHLIKEKRETATLKCYPIPRHDTVYWYQQGPGQDPQFLISFYEKMQSDKGSIPDRFSAQQFSDYHSELNMSSLELGDSALYFCASKGARNTEAFFGQGTRLTVV.

This clone was recorded only once. V and J are TRBV11-2 and TRBJ2-7; no clear D gene. Trimming removed 7 bases from V and 8 bases from J, with 18 bases in between. The CDR3 consists of 13 residues. The germline gives CDR1 SGHAT, CDR2 FQNNGV. The CDR3 coding sequence is TGTGCCAGCACGCCGCTTCTGACATCGCAGCAGTACTTC. Protein: CASTPLLTSQQYF.

V and J are TRBV29-1 and TRBJ1-1, with D perhaps matching TRBD1 (5 bases). The V gene lost 4 bases and the J gene lost 5 bases, with 11 bases spanning the gap. Germline V lookup: CDR1 SQVTM, CDR2 ANQGSEA. CDR3 length: 12 residues. CDR3 nucleotides: TGCAGCGTTGGATTGGGGGAAACTGAAGCTTTCTTT. Encoded protein: CSVGLGETEAFF.

This chain connects TRBV5-4 to TRBJ1-3; D remains unclear. The CDR3 length is 16 residues. Germline V gives CDR1 SGHNT, CDR2 YYREEE (reference sequence). Trimming took 3 bases from V and 3 from J, leaving 16 bases between them. CDR3 nucleotide sequence: TGTGCCAGCAGCTCCGACCTGTATGCTGGTGGAAACACCATATATTTT. Its protein is CASSSDLYAGGNTIYF.

The rearrangement joins TRBV9 to TRBJ2-1, with D perhaps TRBD1 (5 bases). This CDR3 contains 15 residues. The germline gives CDR1 SGDLS, CDR2 YYNGEE. V dropped 0 bases and J dropped 3 bases, with 10 bases sitting between them. The CDR3: CASSVVGASYNEQFF. CDR3 DNA sequence: TGTGCCAGCAGCGTAGTAGGGGCTAGCTACAATGAGCAGTTCTTC.

A few counts support this clone. This chain connects TRBV5-1 to TRBJ1-6, with 10 bases that match TRBD1. The CDR3 is made up of 15 amino acids. Germline CDR1 SGHRS, CDR2 YFSETQ. Losses at the gene ends were 4 bases for V and 7 bases for J; bases not matched to a gene: 5. The CDR3 nucleotides read TGCGCCAGCAGCCCCCAGGGACAGGGGAATTCACCCCTCCACTTT. Translated: CASSPQGQGNSPLHF.

This clone was observed once. CDR3 DNA sequence: TGTGCCAGCAGGGGGACCCACACTGAAGCTTTCTTT. Translation gives CASRGTHTEAFF. The chain carries TRBV27 and TRBJ1-1; a possible D gene is TRBD1 (5 bases). CDR3 length equals 12 residues. V was shortened by 6 bases and J by 3 bases, with 8 bases between the two germline ends. Germline CDR1 MNHEY, CDR2 SMNVEV (reference sequence).

The V and J genes are TRBV5-1 and TRBJ2-7; perhaps D is TRBD1 or TRBD2 (5 bases each). The germline V gene has CDR1 SGHRS and CDR2 YFSETQ. V shed 0 bases and J shed 6 bases, with 13 bases lying between them. The CDR3 has 14 amino acids. CDR3 loop: CASSLVGDGGEQYF. Here the CDR3 DNA reads TGCGCCAGCAGCTTGGTAGGGGATGGAGGCGAGCAGTACTTC.

The V gene is TRBV29-1, the J gene TRBJ1-1; TRBD1 might be the D (6 bases). Trimming took off 7 bases at V and 0 bases at J, with 21 bases between the two ends. This CDR3 has 16 amino acids. Germline-derived CDR1 and CDR2 are SQVTM and ANQGSEA. CDR3 residues: CSALWGMNRVNTEAFF. Here the CDR3 DNA reads TGCAGCGCACTGTGGGGGATGAACAGGGTGAACACTGAAGCTTTCTTT. Using reference TRBV29-1 and TRBJ1-1 for the parts outside the CDR3, the full variable domain is SAVISQKPSRDICQRGTSLTIQCQVDSQVTMMFWYRQQPGQSLTLIATANQGSEATYESGFVIDKFPISRPNLTFSTLTVSNMSPEDSSIYLCSALWGMNRVNTEAFFGQGTRLTVV.

This sequence joins TRBV30 and TRBJ2-5; D gene unclear. The CDR3 covers 11 residues. The V gene's germline CDR1 is GTSNPN and CDR2 SVGIG (reference sequence). V lost 0 bases to trimming and J lost 5 bases, with 4 bases between them. CDR3 coding DNA: TGTGCCTGGAGTGTGCTGGAGACCCAGTACTTC. It encodes CAWSVLETQYF.

This rearrangement joins TRBV18 to TRBJ2-1, with 11 nucleotides matching TRBD2. The CDR3 spans 17 residues. Trimming at V came to 2 bases and at J to 3 bases, leaving 6 bases not matched to a gene. Germline values: CDR1 KGHSH, CDR2 LQKENI. CDR3 nucleotides: TGTGCCAGCTCACCATCACTAGCGGGGGCCCACTACAATGAGCAGTTCTTC. Its protein product is CASSPSLAGAHYNEQFF.

V is TRBV7-9 and J is TRBJ2-7; D is possibly TRBD2 (6 bases). This CDR3 spans 14 amino acids. Germline V lookup: CDR1 SEHNR, CDR2 FQNEAQ (reference sequence). The ends were cut back, 10 bases at V and 5 bases at J, with 21 bases in the middle. In DNA, the CDR3 is TGTGCCATTGCGGAGGAGGGTTTGAGGAACGAGCAGTACTTC. This codes for CAIAEEGLRNEQYF.

This chain links TRBV20-1 with TRBJ1-3; D uncertain. The CDR3 is 11 amino acids. Per the germline V gene, CDR1 is DFQATT and CDR2 is SNEGSKA (reference sequence). Trimming took off 0 bases at V and 7 bases at J, with 4 bases between the two ends. The CDR3 spells CSARDRNTIYF. The CDR3, as DNA: TGCAGTGCTAGAGATAGGAACACCATATATTTT.

The chain links TRBV19 to TRBJ2-6; tentatively, D is TRBD2 (6 bases). V shed 7 bases and J shed 2 bases, with 15 bases lying between them. The CDR3 runs to 16 residues. The germline CDR1 and CDR2 sequences are LNHDA and SQIVND (reference sequence). The CDR3 DNA follows: TGTGCCAGTACCCGAAGACTAGATGCTGGGGCCAACGTCCTGACTTTC. Translation gives CASTRRLDAGANVLTF.

The rearrangement joins TRBV7-2 to TRBJ2-2; D remains ambiguous. This CDR3 comprises 12 residues. Trimming cost V 1 base and J 6 bases, with 3 bases left between them. Per germline, CDR1 SGHTA and CDR2 FQGNSA. The CDR3 region has the DNA TGTGCCAGCAGCTTAGGAGCCGGGGAGCTGTTTTTT. Its translation: CASSLGAGELFF.

This chain uses TRBV7-2 with TRBJ2-5; D is uncertain. The ends were cut back, 0 bases at V and 2 bases at J, with 10 bases in the middle. This CDR3 region has 15 residues. CDR1 and CDR2 from the germline V gene are SGHTA and FQGNSA. CDR3 protein: CASSLAASYQETQYF. The CDR3 coding sequence is TGTGCCAGCAGCTTAGCGGCCAGTTATCAAGAGACCCAGTACTTC.

For the CDR3, the DNA is TGTGCCAGCAGTCTCCCACGGGGAGATACGCAGTATTTT. Amino acid sequence: CASSLPRGDTQYF. The chain links TRBV5-4 to TRBJ2-3, with D tentatively TRBD2 (5 bases). V was shortened by 5 bases and J by 5 bases, with 12 bases between the two germline ends. The CDR3 is 13 residues long. Germline lookup yields CDR1 SGHNT and CDR2 YYREEE (reference sequence).